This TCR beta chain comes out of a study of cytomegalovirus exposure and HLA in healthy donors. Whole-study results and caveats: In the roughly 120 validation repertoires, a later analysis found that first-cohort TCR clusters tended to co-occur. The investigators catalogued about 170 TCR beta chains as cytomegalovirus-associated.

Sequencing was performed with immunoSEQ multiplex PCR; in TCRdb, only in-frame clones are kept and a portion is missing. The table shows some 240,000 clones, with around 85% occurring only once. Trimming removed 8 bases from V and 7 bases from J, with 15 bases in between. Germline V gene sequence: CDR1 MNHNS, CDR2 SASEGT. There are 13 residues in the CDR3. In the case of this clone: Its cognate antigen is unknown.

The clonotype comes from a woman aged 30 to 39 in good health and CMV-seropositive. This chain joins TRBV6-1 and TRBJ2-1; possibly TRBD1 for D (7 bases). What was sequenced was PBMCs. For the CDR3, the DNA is TGTGCCAGCGGTTCGACAGGGAGGAATGAGCAGTTCTTC. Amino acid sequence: CASGSTGRNEQFF.